Shown below are 17 T cell receptor beta chains from a single sample sequenced in a study of T cell responses to AZD1222 COVID-19 vaccine. Generated by immunoSEQ multiplex PCR, the TCRdb table keeps only in-frame clones and is missing some. The repertoire holds about 160,000 clones, with roughly 92% as singletons. The sequencing here drew on peripheral blood, taken 28 days after the second AZD1222 dose. The receptor set was obtained from an adult who received the AZD1222 COVID-19 vaccine.

Of note for this clone: The sample has other DNA sequences that encode this CDR3 too. The V gene is TRBV28, the J gene TRBJ1-2; D ambiguous. Trimming left V 3 bases short and J 4 bases short, with 9 bases between. This CDR3 has 13 residues. Germline CDR1 and CDR2: MDHEN and SYDVKM. CDR3 bases: TGTGCCAGCAGTTTGGGCGGGAGCTATGGCTACACCTTC. Amino acid sequence: CASSLGGSYGYTF.

This sequence joins TRBV7-2 and TRBJ2-3; TRBD2 matches at 12 bases. The CDR3 loop spans 16 amino acids. Germline V gives CDR1 SGHTA, CDR2 FQGNSA. V shed 4 bases and J 3 bases; nucleotides not matched to a gene: 5. The CDR3 protein is CASSSSGRAVTDTQYF. In nucleotides, the CDR3 is TGTGCCAGCAGCTCTAGCGGGAGGGCCGTTACAGATACGCAGTATTTT. Full variable domain (missing parts from reference TRBV7-2 and TRBJ2-3): GAGVSQSPSNKVTEKGKDVELRCDPISGHTALYWYRQSLGQGLEFLIYFQGNSAPDKSGLPSDRFSAERTGGSVSTLTIQRTQQEDSAVYLCASSSSGRAVTDTQYFGPGTRLTVL.

J is TRBJ1-1 and V is TRBV6-5; D call uncertain. V lost 2 bases, J lost 1 base, and 8 bases lay in between. The CDR3 consists of 14 residues. Germline V gene data show CDR1 as MNHEY and CDR2 as SVGAGI. The CDR3 reads CASSYARKNTEAFF. The DNA of the CDR3 is TGTGCCAGCAGTTACGCGAGAAAGAACACTGAAGCTTTCTTT.

The V gene is TRBV5-1, the J gene TRBJ1-4; D not resolved. The V gene lost 5 bases and the J gene lost 4 bases, with 9 bases spanning the gap. CDR1 and CDR2 from the germline V gene are SGHRS and YFSETQ. CDR3 size: 13 residues. The CDR3 DNA follows: TGCGCCAGCAGACCGGGAGATAATGAAAAACTGTTTTTT. It encodes CASRPGDNEKLFF.

J is TRBJ2-5 and V is TRBV27, with D uncertain. The CDR3 is 12 residues long. Germline lookup yields CDR1 MNHEY and CDR2 SMNVEV (reference sequence). V lost 3 bases and J lost 5, with 7 bases in between. The DNA for the CDR3 is TGTGCCAGCAGTTTTTCGGGCGAGACCCAGTACTTC. It specifies CASSFSGETQYF.

V is TRBV10-3 and J is TRBJ1-1; no firm D call. This CDR3 has 13 amino acids. V gave up 4 bases and J gave up 1 base, with 7 bases separating them. Germline V gene sequence: CDR1 ENHRY, CDR2 SYGVKD. Written as DNA, the CDR3 is TGTGCCATCAGTGGCACAGCGAACACTGAAGCTTTCTTT. It encodes CAISGTANTEAFF.

This sequence joins TRBV5-8 and TRBJ2-7; D remains ambiguous. Between the trimmed V and J ends, which lost 0 bases and 0 bases, there was a span of 13 bases. The germline CDR1 and CDR2 sequences are SGHTS and YDEGEE. The CDR3 totals 16 residues. This CDR3 is CASSLAAEDSSYEQYF. As DNA, the CDR3 is TGTGCCAGCAGCTTGGCAGCAGAAGATAGCTCCTACGAGCAGTACTTC.

The genes are TRBV7-2 and TRBJ1-1; D perhaps matches TRBD1 (5 bases). This CDR3 has 15 residues. Per germline, CDR1 SGHTA and CDR2 FQGNSA. V lost 0 bases and J 1 base, leaving 9 bases between the germline ends. This chain's CDR3 is CASSLARQTNTEAFF. DNA for the CDR3: TGTGCCAGCAGCTTAGCACGACAGACGAACACTGAAGCTTTCTTT. Complete variable domain (other parts from reference TRBV7-2 and TRBJ1-1): GAGVSQSPSNKVTEKGKDVELRCDPISGHTALYWYRQSLGQGLEFLIYFQGNSAPDKSGLPSDRFSAERTGGSVSTLTIQRTQQEDSAVYLCASSLARQTNTEAFFGQGTRLTVV.

The J gene is TRBJ1-4, the V gene TRBV6-2 or TRBV6-3; D gene ambiguous. Per germline, CDR1 MNHEY and CDR2 SVGEGT. V shed 2 bases and J shed 5 bases, with 9 bases lying between them. This CDR3 is 14 amino acids long. CDR3 protein: CASSYVRSNEKLFF. The CDR3 bases are TGTGCCAGCAGTTACGTCCGGAGCAATGAAAAACTGTTTTTT.

The chain carries TRBV6-5 and TRBJ2-7, with 8 bases identical to TRBD1. The CDR3 runs 14 residues. Unmatched junction bases numbered 5, after V lost 7 bases and J lost 0 bases. Germline V gene sequence: CDR1 MNHEY, CDR2 SVGAGI. In DNA, the CDR3 is TGTGCCAGCATCCTCGGACAGGGCTCCTACGAGCAGTACTTC. Residues: CASILGQGSYEQYF.

The chain recombines TRBV27 with TRBJ2-5; 9 positions agree with TRBD2. The length of the CDR3 is 16 residues. Germline V CDR1 and CDR2: MNHEY, SMNVEV (reference sequence). V was clipped by 0 bases and J by 5 bases; unmatched bases: 7. The CDR3 coding sequence is TGTGCCAGCAGTTTATCCCCCTTAGCGGGAGTGGAGACCCAGTACTTC. This translates into CASSLSPLAGVETQYF.

The chain has TRBV24-1 and TRBJ2-1; a weak D match, TRBD2 (6 bases). The CDR3 runs to 16 residues. The germline gives CDR1 KGHDR, CDR2 SFDVKD. Trimming left V 3 bases short and J 8 bases short, with 19 bases between. The CDR3 nucleotides are TGTGCCACCAGTGATCCTGGTGGGACTTCTCCTCATGAGCAGTTCTTC. This gives the protein CATSDPGGTSPHEQFF.

This clone was observed a handful of times. The same CDR3 arises from other DNA sequences in this sample as well. This chain connects TRBV29-1 to TRBJ2-5, with D tentatively TRBD1 or TRBD2 (6 bases each). Germline V CDR1 and CDR2: SQVTM, ANQGSEA. V lost 6 bases to trimming and J lost 2 bases, with 10 bases between them. This CDR3 region has 12 residues. CDR3 sequence reads: CSVVGGQETQYF. Here the CDR3 DNA reads TGCAGCGTCGTAGGGGGGCAAGAGACCCAGTACTTC. The full variable domain, completed using reference TRBV29-1 and TRBJ2-5, is SAVISQKPSRDICQRGTSLTIQCQVDSQVTMMFWYRQQPGQSLTLIATANQGSEATYESGFVIDKFPISRPNLTFSTLTVSNMSPEDSSIYLCSVVGGQETQYFGPGTRLLVL.

The chain carries TRBV5-8 and TRBJ2-2; 11 nucleotides align to TRBD2. The CDR3 loop spans 19 amino acids. Germline values: CDR1 SGHTS, CDR2 YDEGEE. With V trimmed by 4 bases and J by 1 base, 12 bases remained unmatched. CDR3 amino acids: CASSRGTSGQILNTGELFF. The DNA for the CDR3 is TGTGCCAGCAGCCGTGGGACTAGCGGTCAAATTCTGAACACCGGGGAGCTGTTTTTT.

V gene TRBV20-1 combines with J gene TRBJ2-3; 8 bases map to TRBD1. The CDR3 has 15 amino acids. Germline V lookup: CDR1 DFQATT, CDR2 SNEGSKA (reference sequence). V dropped 3 bases and J dropped 5; count of bases not matched to a gene: 10. DNA of the CDR3: TGCAGTGCTAGTGACAGGACAGGGAATAAAGATACGCAGTATTTT. Its translation: CSASDRTGNKDTQYF.

This clone appeared once. The rearrangement uses TRBV29-1 and TRBJ1-2; 8 positions match TRBD1. This CDR3 is 14 amino acids long. Germline V gene lookup returns CDR1 SQVTM and CDR2 ANQGSEA. V lost 3 bases to trimming and J lost 8 bases; unmatched junction nucleotides: 11. CDR3 DNA: TGCAGCGTTGAGGGTCCAGGGGGCGCTGGGGGCTACACCTTC. Its protein product is CSVEGPGGAGGYTF. The entire variable domain, with the rest obtained from reference TRBV29-1 and TRBJ1-2, is as follows: SAVISQKPSRDICQRGTSLTIQCQVDSQVTMMFWYRQQPGQSLTLIATANQGSEATYESGFVIDKFPISRPNLTFSTLTVSNMSPEDSSIYLCSVEGPGGAGGYTFGSGTRLTVV.

The V call is TRBV5-6, the J call TRBJ1-4; 7 bases agree with TRBD1. CDR1 is SGHDT and CDR2 is YYEEEE in the germline V gene. This CDR3 contains 14 residues. With 1 base clipped from V and 8 bases from J, the junction kept 5 bases outside the gene matches. CDR3 in amino acids: CASSLRQGGEKLFF. The DNA of the CDR3 is TGTGCCAGCAGCTTGAGACAGGGCGGAGAAAAACTGTTTTTT.